This TCR beta chain was observed in a study of blood T cell repertoires in COVID-19. Sequenced by immunoSEQ multiplex PCR; TCRdb stores in-frame clones only, minus some. The sample carries 290,000 or so clones, 90% recorded once. V gave up 1 base and J gave up 3 bases; unmatched junction bases: 11. CDR3 length equals 17 residues. CDR1 is SGHAT and CDR2 is FQNNGV in the germline V gene. The rearrangement joins TRBV11-2 to TRBJ1-2; 7 bases line up with TRBD1. This sequence originates from a young woman with acute COVID-19. Input material: PBMCs or T cells enriched from blood (not recorded which). The CDR3 nucleotides are TGTGCCAGCAGCTTAGCCCCGCGACAGGGAGGATACTATGGCTACACCTTC. Its translation: CASSLAPRQGGYYGYTF.